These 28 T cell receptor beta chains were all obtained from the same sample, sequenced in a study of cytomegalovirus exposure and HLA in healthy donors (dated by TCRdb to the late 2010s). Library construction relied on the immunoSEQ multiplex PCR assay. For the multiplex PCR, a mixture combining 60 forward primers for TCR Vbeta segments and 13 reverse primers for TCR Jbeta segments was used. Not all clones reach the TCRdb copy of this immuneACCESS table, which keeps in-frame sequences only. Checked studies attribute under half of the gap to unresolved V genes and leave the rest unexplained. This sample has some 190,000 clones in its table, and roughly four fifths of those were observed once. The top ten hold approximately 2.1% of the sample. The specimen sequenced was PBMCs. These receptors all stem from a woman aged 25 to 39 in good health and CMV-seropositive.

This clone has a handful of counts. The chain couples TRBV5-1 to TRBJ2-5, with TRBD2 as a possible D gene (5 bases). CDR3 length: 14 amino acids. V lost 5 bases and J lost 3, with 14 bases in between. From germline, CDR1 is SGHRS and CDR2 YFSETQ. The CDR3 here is CASSAGGPEETQYF. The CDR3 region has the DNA TGCGCCAGCAGTGCTGGCGGGCCAGAAGAGACCCAGTACTTC.

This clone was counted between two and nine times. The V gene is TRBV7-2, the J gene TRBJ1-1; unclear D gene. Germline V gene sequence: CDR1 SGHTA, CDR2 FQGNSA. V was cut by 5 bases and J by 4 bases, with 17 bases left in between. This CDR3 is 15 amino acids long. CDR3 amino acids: CASSLLRGRGTEAFF. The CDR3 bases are TGTGCCAGCAGCCTCCTGCGGGGTCGGGGCACTGAAGCTTTCTTT.

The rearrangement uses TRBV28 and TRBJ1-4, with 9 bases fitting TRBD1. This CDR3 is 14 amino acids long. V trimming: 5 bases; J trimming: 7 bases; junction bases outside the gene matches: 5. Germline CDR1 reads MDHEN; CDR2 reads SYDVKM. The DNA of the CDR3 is TGTGCCAGCAGTCCACAGGGGGCCGGTGAAAAACTGTTTTTT. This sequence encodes CASSPQGAGEKLFF.

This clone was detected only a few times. CDR3 protein: CASSVEGLIYNEQFF. CDR3 sequence (DNA): TGTGCCAGCAGCGTAGAGGGACTTATATACAATGAGCAGTTCTTC. The V gene is TRBV9, the J gene TRBJ2-1, with D possibly TRBD2 on 6 matching bases. V lost 0 bases to trimming and J lost 4 bases, with 11 bases between them. The germline V gene has CDR1 SGDLS and CDR2 YYNGEE. The CDR3 consists of 15 residues.

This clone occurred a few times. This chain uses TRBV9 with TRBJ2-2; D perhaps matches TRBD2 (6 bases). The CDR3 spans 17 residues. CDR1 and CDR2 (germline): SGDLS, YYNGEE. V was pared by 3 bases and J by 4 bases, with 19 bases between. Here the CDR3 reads CASSELSGVLATGELFF. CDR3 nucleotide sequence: TGTGCCAGCAGCGAGCTATCGGGGGTGTTGGCCACCGGGGAGCTGTTTTTT.

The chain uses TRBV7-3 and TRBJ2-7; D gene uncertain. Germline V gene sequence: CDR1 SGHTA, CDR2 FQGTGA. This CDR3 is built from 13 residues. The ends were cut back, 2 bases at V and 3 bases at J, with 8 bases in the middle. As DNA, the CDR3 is TGTGCCAGCAGCTTAGCCGGAGACTACGAGCAGTACTTC. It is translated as CASSLAGDYEQYF. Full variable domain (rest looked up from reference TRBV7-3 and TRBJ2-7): GAGVSQTPSNKVTEKGKYVELRCDPISGHTALYWYRQSLGQGPEFLIYFQGTGAADDSGLPNDRFFAVRPEGSVSTLKIQRTERGDSAVYLCASSLAGDYEQYFGPGTRLTVT.

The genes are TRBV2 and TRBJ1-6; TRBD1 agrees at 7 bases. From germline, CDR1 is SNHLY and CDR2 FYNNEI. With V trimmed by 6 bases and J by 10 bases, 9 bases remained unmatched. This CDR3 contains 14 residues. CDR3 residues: CASSNLGTASPLHF. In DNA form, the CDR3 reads TGTGCCAGCAGCAATTTAGGGACAGCCTCACCCCTCCACTTT.

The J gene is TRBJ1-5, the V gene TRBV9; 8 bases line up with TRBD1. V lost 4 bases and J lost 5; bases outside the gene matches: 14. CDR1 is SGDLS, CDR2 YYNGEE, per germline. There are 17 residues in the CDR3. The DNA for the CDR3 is TGTGCCAGCAGCCCCCTGGGCGGACAGGGTGTTCATCAGCCCCAGCATTTT. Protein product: CASSPLGGQGVHQPQHF.

CDR3 nucleotide sequence: TGTGCCAGCAGTCCGCACCGGGACAGGGGGCGCTTGAGGAACACTGAAGCTTTCTTT. This encodes CASSPHRDRGRLRNTEAFF. The J gene is TRBJ1-1, the V gene TRBV27; 12 bases fit TRBD1. The CDR3 is 19 residues long. J lost 1 base, V lost 5 bases, and 14 bases had no gene match. Germline CDR1 is MNHEY and CDR2 is SMNVEV (reference sequence).

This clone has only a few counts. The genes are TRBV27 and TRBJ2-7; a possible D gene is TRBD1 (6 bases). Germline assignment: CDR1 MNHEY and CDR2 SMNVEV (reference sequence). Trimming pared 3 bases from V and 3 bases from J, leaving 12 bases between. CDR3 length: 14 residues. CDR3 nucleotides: TGTGCCAGCAGTTTTTACGACAGGTACTACGAGCAGTACTTC. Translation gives CASSFYDRYYEQYF.

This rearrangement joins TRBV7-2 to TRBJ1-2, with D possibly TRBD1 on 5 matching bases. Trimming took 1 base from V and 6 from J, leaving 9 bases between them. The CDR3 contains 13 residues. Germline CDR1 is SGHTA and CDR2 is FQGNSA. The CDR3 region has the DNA TGTGCCAGCAGCTTAGATTGGGGGGATGGCTACACCTTC. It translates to CASSLDWGDGYTF.

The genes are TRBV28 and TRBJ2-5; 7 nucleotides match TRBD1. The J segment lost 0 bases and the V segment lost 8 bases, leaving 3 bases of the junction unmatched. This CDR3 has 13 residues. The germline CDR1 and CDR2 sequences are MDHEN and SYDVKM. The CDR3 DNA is TGTGCCAGCCGGGACAGCAACCAAGAGACCCAGTACTTC. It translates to CASRDSNQETQYF.

The CDR3 is CASSGQGARGEQFF. In DNA, the CDR3 is TGTGCCAGCAGTGGACAGGGGGCGAGGGGTGAGCAGTTCTTC. This chain links TRBV6-4 with TRBJ2-1; 10 bases are shared with TRBD1. V was pared by 4 bases and J by 9 bases, with 6 bases of the junction left unmatched. In germline, CDR1 is MRHNA, CDR2 SNTAGT. This CDR3 comprises 14 residues.

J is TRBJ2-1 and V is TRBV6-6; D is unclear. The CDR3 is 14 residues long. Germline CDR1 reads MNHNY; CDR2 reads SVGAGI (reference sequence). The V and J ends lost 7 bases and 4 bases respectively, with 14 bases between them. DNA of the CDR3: TGTGCCAGCACTCCACTTACCATATACAATGAGCAGTTCTTC. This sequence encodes CASTPLTIYNEQFF.

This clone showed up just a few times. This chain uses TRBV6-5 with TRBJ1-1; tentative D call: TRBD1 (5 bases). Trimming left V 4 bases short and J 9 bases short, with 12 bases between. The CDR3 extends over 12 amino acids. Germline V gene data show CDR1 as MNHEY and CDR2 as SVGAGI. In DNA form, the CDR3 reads TGTGCCAGCAGTTGGCAGGGAGGGAAAGCTTTCTTT. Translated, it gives CASSWQGGKAFF.

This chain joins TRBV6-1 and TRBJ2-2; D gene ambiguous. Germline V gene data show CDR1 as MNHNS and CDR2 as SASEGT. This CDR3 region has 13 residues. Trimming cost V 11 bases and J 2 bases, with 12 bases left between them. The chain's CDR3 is CAVYRSNTGELFF. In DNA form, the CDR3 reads TGTGCCGTTTACCGGTCCAACACCGGGGAGCTGTTTTTT.

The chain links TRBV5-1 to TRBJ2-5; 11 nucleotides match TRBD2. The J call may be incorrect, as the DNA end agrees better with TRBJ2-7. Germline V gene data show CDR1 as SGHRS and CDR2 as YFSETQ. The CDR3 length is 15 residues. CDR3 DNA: TGCGCCAGCAGCTTGGGTAGCGGGGGGGCCTACGAGCAGTACTTC. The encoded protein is CASSLGSGGAYEQYF.

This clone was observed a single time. The CDR3 DNA follows: TGTGCCAGCAGCCCATTAGCGGGGGGGCCTCAGGGTACGCAGTATTTT. Residues: CASSPLAGGPQGTQYF. The V and J genes are TRBV11-2 and TRBJ2-3, with 11 bases fitting TRBD2. This CDR3 region has 16 residues. The V segment lost 5 bases and the J segment 8 bases; nucleotides outside the gene matches: 12. Germline CDR1 SGHAT, CDR2 FQNNGV.

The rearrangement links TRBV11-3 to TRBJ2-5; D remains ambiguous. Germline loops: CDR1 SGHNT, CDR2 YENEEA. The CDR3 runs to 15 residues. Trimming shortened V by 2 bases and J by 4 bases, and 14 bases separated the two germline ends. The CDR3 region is CASSLFYAPGETQYF. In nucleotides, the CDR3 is TGTGCCAGCAGCTTATTTTACGCACCCGGAGAGACCCAGTACTTC.

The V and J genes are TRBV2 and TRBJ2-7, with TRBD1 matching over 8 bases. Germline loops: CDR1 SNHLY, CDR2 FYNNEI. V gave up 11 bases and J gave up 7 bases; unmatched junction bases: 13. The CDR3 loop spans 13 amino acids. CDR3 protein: CAYRQGLREEQYF. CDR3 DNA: TGTGCCTACCGACAGGGGCTACGAGAGGAGCAGTACTTC.

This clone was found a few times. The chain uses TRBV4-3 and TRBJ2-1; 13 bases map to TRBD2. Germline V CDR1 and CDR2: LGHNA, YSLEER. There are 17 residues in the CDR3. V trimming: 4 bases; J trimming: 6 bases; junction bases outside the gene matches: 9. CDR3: CASSPEGGTSGVNEQFF. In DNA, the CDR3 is TGCGCCAGCAGCCCAGAGGGGGGGACTAGCGGGGTCAATGAGCAGTTCTTC.

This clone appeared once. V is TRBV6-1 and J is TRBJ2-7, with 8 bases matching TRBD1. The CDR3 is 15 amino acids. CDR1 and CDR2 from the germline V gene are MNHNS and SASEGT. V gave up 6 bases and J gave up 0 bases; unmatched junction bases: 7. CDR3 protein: CASSMTGASSYEQYF. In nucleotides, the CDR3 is TGTGCCAGCAGCATGACAGGGGCCAGCTCCTACGAGCAGTACTTC.

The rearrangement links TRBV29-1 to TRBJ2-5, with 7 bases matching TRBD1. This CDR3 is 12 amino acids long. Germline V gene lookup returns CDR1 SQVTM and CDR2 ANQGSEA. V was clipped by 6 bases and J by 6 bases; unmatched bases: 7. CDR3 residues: CSVDTDRQTQYF. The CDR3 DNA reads TGCAGCGTAGACACGGACAGGCAGACCCAGTACTTC.

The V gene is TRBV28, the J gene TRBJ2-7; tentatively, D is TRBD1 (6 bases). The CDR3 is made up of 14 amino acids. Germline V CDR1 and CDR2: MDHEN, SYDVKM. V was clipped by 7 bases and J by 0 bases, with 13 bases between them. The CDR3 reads CASNTVGGSYEQYF. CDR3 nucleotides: TGTGCCAGCAATACAGTAGGGGGCTCCTACGAGCAGTACTTC.

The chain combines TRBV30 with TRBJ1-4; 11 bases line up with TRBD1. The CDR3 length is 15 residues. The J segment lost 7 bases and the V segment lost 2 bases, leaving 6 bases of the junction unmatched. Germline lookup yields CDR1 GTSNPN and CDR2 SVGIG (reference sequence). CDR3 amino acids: CAWSKGGTGGEKLFF. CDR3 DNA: TGTGCCTGGAGTAAAGGGGGGACAGGGGGTGAAAAACTGTTTTTT.

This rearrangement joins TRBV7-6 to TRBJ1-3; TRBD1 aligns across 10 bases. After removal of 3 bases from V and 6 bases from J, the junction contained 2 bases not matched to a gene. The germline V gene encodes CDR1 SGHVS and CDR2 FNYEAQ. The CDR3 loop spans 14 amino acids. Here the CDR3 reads CASSFGTGVNTIYF. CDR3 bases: TGTGCCAGCAGCTTTGGGACAGGGGTAAACACCATATATTTT. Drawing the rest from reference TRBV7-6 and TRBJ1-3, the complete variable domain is GAGVSQSPRYKVTKRGQDVALRCDPISGHVSLYWYRQALGQGPEFLTYFNYEAQQDKSGLPNDRFSAERPEGSISTLTIQRTEQRDSAMYRCASSFGTGVNTIYFGEGSWLTVV.

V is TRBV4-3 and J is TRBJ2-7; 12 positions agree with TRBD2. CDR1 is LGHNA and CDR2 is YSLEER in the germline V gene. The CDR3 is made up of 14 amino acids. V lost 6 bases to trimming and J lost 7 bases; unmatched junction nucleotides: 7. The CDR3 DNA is TGCGCCAGCAGGGCTAGCGGGGGGGCTGGGGAGCAGTACTTC. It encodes CASRASGGAGEQYF.

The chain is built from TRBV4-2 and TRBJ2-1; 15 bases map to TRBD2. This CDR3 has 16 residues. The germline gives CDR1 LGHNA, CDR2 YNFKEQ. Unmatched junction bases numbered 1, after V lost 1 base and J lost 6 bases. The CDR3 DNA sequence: TGTGCCAGCAGCCAAGGGACTAGCGGGGGGGCCAATGAGCAGTTCTTC. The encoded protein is CASSQGTSGGANEQFF.